This TCR beta chain derives from a study of shared clonotypes between healthy human individuals. Study summary: The plates for each donor numbered three CD4 naive, three CD4 memory, two CD8 naive and one CD8 memory.

The CDR3 covers 14 residues. CDR1 is SGHNT and CDR2 is YYREEE in the germline V gene (reference sequence). V was clipped by 5 bases and J by 4 bases; unmatched bases: 1. Only in-frame clones appear in the TCRdb table, and some are missing; sequencing was by immunoSEQ multiplex PCR. The data show about 2.4 million clones, with under 95% seen just once and approximately 0.35% held by the top ten. Study findings and constraints: Non-shared clonotypes had lower generation probabilities than clonotypes shared by all four sorted-subset donors. Shared clonotypes: approximately 5% naive CD4, about 3.3% naive CD8, about 2.4% memory CD4, over 0.3% memory CD8. Sample collection involved blood only; tissue repertoires are likely different.

Turning to this clone: Antigen specificity is unknown.

The source of this sequence is a man between 18 and 29 years old in good health. Some clones in this sample may be carry-over from other donors' samples. The sample was naive CD4+ T cells from PBMCs. Regarding subset: CD45RA+ positively selected. This chain joins TRBV5-4 and TRBJ2-2; TRBD2 matches 11 bases. The CDR3 DNA sequence: TGTGCCAGCAGAGGACTAGCGGGCACCGGGGAGCTGTTTTTT. Residues: CASRGLAGTGELFF.